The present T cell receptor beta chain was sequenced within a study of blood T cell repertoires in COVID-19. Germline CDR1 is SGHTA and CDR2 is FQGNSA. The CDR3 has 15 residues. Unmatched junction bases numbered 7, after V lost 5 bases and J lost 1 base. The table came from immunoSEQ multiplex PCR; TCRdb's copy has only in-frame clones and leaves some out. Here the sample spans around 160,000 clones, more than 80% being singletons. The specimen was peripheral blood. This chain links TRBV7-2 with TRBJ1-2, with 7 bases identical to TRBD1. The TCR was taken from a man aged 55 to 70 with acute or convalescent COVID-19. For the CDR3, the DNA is TGTGCCAGCAGCCCAACCACAGGGGTTAACTATGGCTACACCTTC. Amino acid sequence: CASSPTTGVNYGYTF.